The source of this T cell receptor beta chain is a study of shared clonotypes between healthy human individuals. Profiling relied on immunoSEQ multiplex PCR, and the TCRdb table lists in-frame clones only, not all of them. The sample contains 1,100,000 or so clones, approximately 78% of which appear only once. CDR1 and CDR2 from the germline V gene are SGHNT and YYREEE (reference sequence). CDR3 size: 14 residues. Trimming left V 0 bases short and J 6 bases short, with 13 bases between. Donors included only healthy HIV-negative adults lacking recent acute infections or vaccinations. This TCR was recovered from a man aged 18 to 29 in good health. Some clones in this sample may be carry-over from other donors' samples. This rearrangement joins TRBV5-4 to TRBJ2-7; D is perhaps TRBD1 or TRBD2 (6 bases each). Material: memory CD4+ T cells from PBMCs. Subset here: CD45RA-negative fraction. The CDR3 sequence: CASSLVGGRFEQYF. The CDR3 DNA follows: TGTGCCAGCAGCTTGGTTGGGGGGCGATTCGAGCAGTACTTC.